The 27 T cell receptor beta chains below were found in one sample sequenced in a study of post-analysis software for immune sequencing data. Notes on the study in general: In patients, about 5 TRBV segments were more frequent than in controls, with TRBV5-6, TRBV5-1 and TRBV20-1 among them.

The TCR beta cDNA libraries contained unique molecular identifiers. TCRdb independently ran MiXCR on the PCR reads; one entry per CDR3 protein. Counted here are 750,000 to 950,000 distinct CDR3 sequences, roughly half occurring once; the ten biggest clones make up approximately 4.5%. Their antigens remain unidentified. Material: blood. These receptors originate from a girl between 5 and 17 years old with multiple sclerosis.

This clonotype has just a few counts. This chain connects TRBV5-5 to TRBJ1-1; D not resolved. CDR1 is SGHKS and CDR2 is YYEKEE in the germline V gene (reference sequence). Trimming cost V 0 bases and J 1 base, with 7 bases left between them. This CDR3 has 14 residues. The CDR3 sequence: CASSLDWGNTEAFF. The CDR3 DNA sequence: TGTGCCAGCAGCTTGGATTGGGGGAACACTGAAGCTTTCTTT. Full variable domain (remainder filled in from reference TRBV5-5 and TRBJ1-1): DAGVTQSPTHLIKTRGQQVTLRCSPISGHKSVSWYQQVLGQGPQFIFQYYEKEERGRGNFPDRFSARQFPNYSSELNVNALLLGDSALYLCASSLDWGNTEAFFGQGTRLTVV.

The chain employs TRBV6-5 and TRBJ1-1; D possibly corresponds to TRBD1 (5 bases). The CDR3 covers 13 residues. Trimming left V 6 bases short and J 4 bases short, with 12 bases between. The V gene's germline CDR1 is MNHEY and CDR2 SVGAGI. The CDR3 coding sequence is TGTGCCAGCAGGTTGGGACGAAGCACTGAAGCTTTCTTT. It specifies CASRLGRSTEAFF.

The chain joins TRBV24-1 to TRBJ2-3, with 7 bases matching TRBD1. CDR3 length: 12 residues. V shed 7 bases, J shed 8 bases, and the junction held 5 bases outside the gene matches. CDR1 is KGHDR, CDR2 SFDVKD, per germline. Here the CDR3 DNA reads TGTGCCACCAGCCTACGACAGGGTACGCAGTATTTT. Its protein product is CATSLRQGTQYF.

This clonotype has a handful of counts. The genes are TRBV6-5 and TRBJ2-7, with D possibly matching TRBD2 (5 bases). CDR1 MNHEY and CDR2 SVGAGI come from the germline V gene. CDR3 length: 17 residues. Trimming shortened V by 0 bases and J by 2 bases, and 17 bases separated the two germline ends. The CDR3, as DNA: TGTGCCAGCAGTTACTCGAGTTGGGAGAACACCCCCTACGAGCAGTACTTC. Translating gives CASSYSSWENTPYEQYF.

The CDR3, as DNA: TGTGCCAGCACCCACCGGACGGAGCAGTTCTTC. It specifies CASTHRTEQFF. J is TRBJ2-1 and V is TRBV6-2 or TRBV6-3; no definite D call. V lost 7 bases to trimming and J lost 10 bases, with 11 bases between them. This CDR3 region has 11 residues. Germline assignment: CDR1 MNHEY and CDR2 SVGEGT.

This clonotype was detected a few times. The genes are TRBV12-3 or TRBV12-4 and TRBJ2-5, with D hard to call. The J call is doubtful: the DNA matches TRBJ2-7 better. There are 13 residues in the CDR3. The CDR3 protein is CASSPLPNIEQYF. Here the CDR3 DNA reads TGTGCCAGCAGCCCACTACCAAATATCGAGCAGTACTTC.

The table lists this clonotype with a few counts. The V call is TRBV7-2, the J call TRBJ2-5; no reliable D call. Trimming pared 5 bases from V and 5 bases from J, leaving 18 bases between. CDR1 SGHTA and CDR2 FQGNSA come from the germline V gene. The CDR3 spans 15 residues. For the CDR3, the DNA is TGTGCCAGCAGCCTCCAGCGCGCTTTGAGGGAGACCCAGTACTTC. Translating gives CASSLQRALRETQYF.

The gene calls are TRBV6-5 and TRBJ1-5, with D possibly matching TRBD1 (5 bases). This CDR3 contains 13 residues. CDR1 is MNHEY, CDR2 SVGAGI, per germline. V lost 7 bases, J lost 6 bases, and 13 bases lay in between. The DNA for the CDR3 is TGTGCCAGCAATGGCAGGGAGGGTCAGCCCCAGCATTTT. It yields the protein CASNGREGQPQHF.

The V call is TRBV12-3 or TRBV12-4, the J call TRBJ2-5; D gene ambiguous. The CDR3 extends over 13 amino acids. V lost 7 bases to trimming and J lost 3 bases, with 12 bases between them. The CDR3 reads CASTAGPKETQYF. The CDR3 coding sequence is TGTGCCAGCACCGCCGGGCCGAAAGAGACCCAGTACTTC.

The V and J genes are TRBV20-1 and TRBJ1-1; 9 bases align to TRBD1. The CDR3 totals 13 residues. V lost 4 bases and J lost 11; bases outside the gene matches: 11. Looked up from germline, CDR1 is DFQATT and CDR2 is SNEGSKA (reference sequence). The CDR3 DNA sequence: TGCAGTGCTAAGGCCGGACAGGGGTGGAGGGCTTTCTTT. It codes for CSAKAGQGWRAFF.

The V and J genes are TRBV6-5 and TRBJ2-1; D is unclear. Germline V gives CDR1 MNHEY, CDR2 SVGAGI. V lost 2 bases and J 3 bases, leaving 11 bases between the germline ends. CDR3 length equals 15 residues. The CDR3, as DNA: TGTGCCAGCAGTTACGCCGGAGACCTCTACAATGAGCAGTTCTTC. This encodes CASSYAGDLYNEQFF.

The rearrangement links TRBV25-1 to TRBJ1-4, with 10 bases that match TRBD1. Germline CDR1 MGHDK, CDR2 SYGVNS. The CDR3 sequence is 14 residues long. J lost 7 bases, V lost 5 bases, and 4 bases had no gene match. As DNA, the CDR3 is TGTGCCAGCAGTAAGACAGGGGGCGGTGAAAAACTGTTTTTT. This encodes CASSKTGGGEKLFF.

The rearrangement links TRBV5-8 to TRBJ2-5, with D maybe TRBD2 (7 bases). This CDR3 is built from 15 residues. Trimming shortened V by 2 bases and J by 4 bases, and 15 bases separated the two germline ends. The V gene's germline CDR1 is SGHTS and CDR2 YDEGEE. The CDR3 region has the DNA TGTGCCAGCAGCTTAACAGCGGGACAAGGAGAGACCCAGTACTTC. Protein: CASSLTAGQGETQYF.

The rearrangement links TRBV20-1 to TRBJ2-5, with TRBD1 matching 7 bases. CDR3 length: 14 residues. Germline CDR1 and CDR2: DFQATT and SNEGSKA (reference sequence). V trimming: 3 bases; J trimming: 5 bases; junction bases outside the gene matches: 9. As DNA, the CDR3 is TGCAGTGCTAGCCGGGACAGCCGGTGGGAGACCCAGTACTTC. Its protein is CSASRDSRWETQYF.

This clonotype was observed a handful of times. The chain carries TRBV5-1 and TRBJ2-7; D unclear. The V gene's germline CDR1 is SGHRS and CDR2 YFSETQ. The CDR3 extends over 14 amino acids. Trimming removed 0 bases from V and 2 bases from J, with 9 bases in between. The CDR3: CASSLEVQPYEQYF. CDR3 nucleotide sequence: TGCGCCAGCAGCTTGGAGGTCCAGCCCTACGAGCAGTACTTC.

V gene TRBV30 combines with J gene TRBJ2-4; TRBD2 is a possible D gene (7 bases). Between the trimmed V and J ends, which lost 2 bases and 0 bases, there was a span of 17 bases. The CDR3 is made up of 17 amino acids. Germline values: CDR1 GTSNPN, CDR2 SVGIG (reference sequence). The DNA for the CDR3 is TGTGCCTGGAGTTTTCGGGGGGCAGGCCTAGCCAAAAACATTCAGTACTTC. This codes for CAWSFRGAGLAKNIQYF.

With regard to this clonotype: A junction boundary mismatches the germline segment, possibly from a read error. The V and J genes are TRBV6-1 and TRBJ2-3, with TRBD1 matching over 8 bases. Germline V gives CDR1 MNHNS, CDR2 SASEGT. This CDR3 is built from 15 residues. CDR3 DNA sequence: TGTGCCAGCAGCAACGAGGCAGGGGGCACATATACGCAGTATTTT. The encoded protein is CASSNEAGGTYTQYF.

The CDR3 DNA follows: TGTGCCAGCAGTTACTGGCGGGGGGGCGGAGATACGCAGTATTTT. Translation gives CASSYWRGGGDTQYF. The chain recombines TRBV6-5 with TRBJ2-3; the match to TRBD2 covers 9 bases. The CDR3 has 15 amino acids. Trimming at V came to 1 base and at J to 5 bases, leaving 4 bases not matched to a gene. The V gene's germline CDR1 is MNHEY and CDR2 SVGAGI.

This sequence joins TRBV5-1 and TRBJ1-2; D is perhaps TRBD1 (5 bases). CDR1 is SGHRS, CDR2 YFSETQ, per germline. CDR3 length: 16 residues. V dropped 3 bases and J dropped 5 bases, with 20 bases sitting between them. CDR3: CASSSLFRDRQYGYTF. For the CDR3, the DNA is TGCGCCAGCAGCTCTCTTTTCCGGGACCGGCAGTATGGCTACACCTTC.

The V gene is TRBV7-9, the J gene TRBJ2-1; 7 nucleotides line up with TRBD2. The CDR3 length is 15 residues. Per the germline V gene, CDR1 is SEHNR and CDR2 is FQNEAQ (reference sequence). With 7 bases clipped from V and 4 bases from J, the junction kept 10 bases outside the gene matches. The CDR3 region is CASKTVSSGYNEQFF. In nucleotides, the CDR3 is TGTGCCAGCAAAACCGTGTCTAGCGGTTACAATGAGCAGTTCTTC.

The chain joins TRBV7-8 to TRBJ2-1; TRBD2 matches at 11 bases. The CDR3 loop spans 12 amino acids. The germline CDR1 and CDR2 sequences are SGHVS and FQNEAQ. Trimming took 6 bases from V and 12 from J; bases not matched to a gene: 4. CDR3 amino acids: CASSITSGRQFF. Here the CDR3 DNA reads TGTGCCAGCAGTATCACTAGCGGGAGGCAGTTCTTC.

This chain joins TRBV29-1 and TRBJ2-5; tentatively, D is TRBD1 (7 bases). V was pared by 2 bases and J by 2 bases, with 15 bases between. This CDR3 has 15 amino acids. The germline gives CDR1 SQVTM, CDR2 ANQGSEA. The DNA of the CDR3 is TGCAGCGTTGAACGGCAGACAGGGACTCAAGAGACCCAGTACTTC. Protein sequence: CSVERQTGTQETQYF.

This clonotype was detected only a few times. The V and J genes are TRBV14 and TRBJ2-1; 8 positions agree with TRBD2. V dropped 4 bases and J dropped 7; count of bases not matched to a gene: 12. The CDR3 is 16 residues long. Germline loops: CDR1 SGHDN, CDR2 FVKESK. The chain's CDR3 is CASSLSGSGSRNEQFF. CDR3 DNA sequence: TGTGCCAGCAGCCTCTCCGGCAGCGGGAGCAGAAATGAGCAGTTCTTC.

This sequence joins TRBV5-1 and TRBJ2-5, with D possibly matching TRBD2 (6 bases). The V gene's germline CDR1 is SGHRS and CDR2 YFSETQ. The CDR3 totals 15 residues. Trimming cost V 0 bases and J 1 base, with 10 bases left between them. For the CDR3, the DNA is TGCGCCAGCAGCTTGGGTGGGGGGTTCCAAGAGACCCAGTACTTC. It is translated as CASSLGGGFQETQYF. The variable domain in full, with the rest retrieved from reference TRBV5-1 and TRBJ2-5, is KAGVTQTPRYLIKTRGQQVTLSCSPISGHRSVSWYQQTPGQGLQFLFEYFSETQRNKGNFPGRFSGRQFSNSRSEMNVSTLELGDSALYLCASSLGGGFQETQYFGPGTRLLVL.

The chain combines TRBV20-1 with TRBJ1-5, with TRBD1 as a possible D gene (6 bases). The CDR3 has 14 amino acids. Trimming shortened V by 6 bases and J by 5 bases, and 17 bases separated the two germline ends. Germline values: CDR1 DFQATT, CDR2 SNEGSKA (reference sequence). For the CDR3, the DNA is TGCAGTGCGCCGGGACATTCCAGGGATCAGCCCCAGCATTTT. Its protein product is CSAPGHSRDQPQHF.

This chain connects TRBV15 to TRBJ2-3, with 9 nucleotides matching TRBD1. CDR1 is LNHNV, CDR2 YYDKDF, per germline (reference sequence). The CDR3 totals 17 residues. V was pared by 3 bases and J by 1 base, with 8 bases of the junction left unmatched. CDR3 protein: CATSSMRQGGGTDTQYF. The CDR3 DNA reads TGTGCCACCAGCAGCATGCGACAGGGGGGCGGCACAGATACGCAGTATTTT.

This rearrangement joins TRBV11-2 to TRBJ2-1; the D gene is possibly TRBD2 (6 bases). Germline lookup yields CDR1 SGHAT and CDR2 FQNNGV. V lost 10 bases and J lost 0, with 10 bases in between. CDR3 length: 13 amino acids. DNA of the CDR3: TGTGCCACCAGGAGGGTCTCCTACAATGAGCAGTTCTTC. Residues: CATRRVSYNEQFF.